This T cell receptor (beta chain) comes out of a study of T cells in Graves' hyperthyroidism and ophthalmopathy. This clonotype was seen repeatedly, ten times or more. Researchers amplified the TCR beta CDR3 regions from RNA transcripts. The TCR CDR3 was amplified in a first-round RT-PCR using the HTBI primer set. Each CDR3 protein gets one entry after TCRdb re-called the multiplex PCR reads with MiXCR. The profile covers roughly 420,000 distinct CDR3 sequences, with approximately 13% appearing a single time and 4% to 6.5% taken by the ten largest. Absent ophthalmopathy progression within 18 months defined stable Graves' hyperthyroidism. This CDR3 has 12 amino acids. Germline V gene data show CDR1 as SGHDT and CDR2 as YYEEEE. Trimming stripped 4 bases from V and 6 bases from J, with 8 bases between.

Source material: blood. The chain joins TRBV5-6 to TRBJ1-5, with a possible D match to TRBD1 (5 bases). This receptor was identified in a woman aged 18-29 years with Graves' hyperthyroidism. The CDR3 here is CASSRDGQPQHF. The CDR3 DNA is TGTGCCAGCAGCCGGGACGGTCAGCCCCAGCATTTT. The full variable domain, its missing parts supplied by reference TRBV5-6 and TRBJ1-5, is DAGVTQSPTHLIKTRGQQVTLRCSPKSGHDTVSWYQQALGQGPQFIFQYYEEEERQRGNFPDRFSGHQFPNYSSELNVNALLLGDSALYLCASSRDGQPQHFGDGTRLSIL.